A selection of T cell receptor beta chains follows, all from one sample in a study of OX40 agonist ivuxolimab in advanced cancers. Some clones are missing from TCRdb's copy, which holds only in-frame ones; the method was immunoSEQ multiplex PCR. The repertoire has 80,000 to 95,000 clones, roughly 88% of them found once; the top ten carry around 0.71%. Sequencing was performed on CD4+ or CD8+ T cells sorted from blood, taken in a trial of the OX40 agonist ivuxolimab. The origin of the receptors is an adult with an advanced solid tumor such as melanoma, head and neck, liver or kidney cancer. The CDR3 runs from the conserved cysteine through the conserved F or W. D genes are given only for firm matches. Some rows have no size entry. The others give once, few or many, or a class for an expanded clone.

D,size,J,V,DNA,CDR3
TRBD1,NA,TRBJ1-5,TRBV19,TGTGCCAGTTTACCTGGGGACAGACCGAATCAGCCCCAGCATTTT,CASLPGDRPNQPQHF
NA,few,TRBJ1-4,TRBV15,TGTGCCACCAGCAGAGATTTCAGGCAGCTTGATGAAAAACTGTTTTTT,CATSRDFRQLDEKLFF
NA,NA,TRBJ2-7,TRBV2,TGTGCCAGCAGTCCAGACGGAGCCTACGAGCAGTACTTC,CASSPDGAYEQYF
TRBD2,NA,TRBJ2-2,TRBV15,TGTGCCACCCGGACTAGCGGAGGCACCGGGGAGCTGTTTTTT,CATRTSGGTGELFF
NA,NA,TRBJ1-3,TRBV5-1,TGCGCCAGCAGCTTAACAGGGACTTTCTCTGGAAACACCATATATTTT,CASSLTGTFSGNTIYF
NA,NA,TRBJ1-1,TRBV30,TGTGCCTGGAGGCAAAAGGGGGAAGCTTTCTTT,CAWRQKGEAFF
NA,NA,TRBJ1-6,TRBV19,TGTGCCAGTAGTATCACGGGGGCTCTAGGGTCACCCCTCCACTTT,CASSITGALGSPLHF
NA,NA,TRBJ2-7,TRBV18,TGTGCCAGCTCGCTTCAGGGCGGATCCTACGAGCAGTACTTC,CASSLQGGSYEQYF
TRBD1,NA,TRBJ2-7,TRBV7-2,TGTGCCAGCAGCTTAGTGACAGGGGTCGAGCAGTACTTC,CASSLVTGVEQYF
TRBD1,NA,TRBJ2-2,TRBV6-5,TGTGCCAGCAGTTACCCCGGACAGGGGAACACCGGGGAGCTGTTTTTT,CASSYPGQGNTGELFF